The T cell receptor beta chain under discussion was sequenced for a study of blood T cells in healthy people across ages. Next came a second PCR, run for about 7 to 12 cycles, which used a sample-barcoded 5' primer along with a J-beta primer mix. Each cDNA was tagged by a template-switch adaptor containing 12 random nucleotides. A single record per CDR3 protein comes from TCRdb applying MiXCR to the 5' RACE reads. Of 800,000 to 950,000 distinct CDR3 sequences listed, 29% are singletons. The V end lost 5 bases, the J end lost 7 bases, and 13 bases lay between the germline ends. This CDR3 has 12 amino acids. The germline CDR1 and CDR2 sequences are SGHRS and YFSETQ. This clonotype was found once. The same data also contributed to another study, on T cells of mothers and their children. That work adds: It was through the M1S primer of the second PCR that sample barcodes and 2-4 random nucleotides were added. The TCR beta CDR3 read count exceeded 9.5 million for each mother and was several million for each child.

The sequenced sample consisted of blood. The chain recombines TRBV5-1 with TRBJ2-7; D is undetermined. This TCR derives from a woman aged 40 to 50 in good health. The CDR3 reads CASRGLPWEQYF. CDR3 nucleotide sequence: TGCGCCAGCAGGGGCCTCCCCTGGGAGCAGTACTTC.